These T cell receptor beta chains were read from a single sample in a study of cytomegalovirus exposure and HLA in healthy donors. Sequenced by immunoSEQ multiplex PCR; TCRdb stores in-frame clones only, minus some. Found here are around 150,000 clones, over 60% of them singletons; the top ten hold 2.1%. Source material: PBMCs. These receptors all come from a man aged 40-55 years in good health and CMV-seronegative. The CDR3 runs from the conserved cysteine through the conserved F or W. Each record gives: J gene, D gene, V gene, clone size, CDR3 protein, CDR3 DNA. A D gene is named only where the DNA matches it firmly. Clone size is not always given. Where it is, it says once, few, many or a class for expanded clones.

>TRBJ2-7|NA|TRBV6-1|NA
CASSEALRGSLRGRQYF
TGTGCCAGCAGTGAAGCGCTCAGGGGCAGCCTCCGGGGTAGGCAGTACTTC
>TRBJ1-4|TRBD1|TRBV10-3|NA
CAISDRQGVEANEKLFF
TGTGCCATCAGTGATAGGCAGGGGGTGGAAGCTAATGAAAAACTGTTTTTT
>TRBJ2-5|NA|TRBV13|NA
CASSLFARVKETQYF
TGTGCCAGCAGCTTATTCGCCAGGGTAAAAGAGACCCAGTACTTC
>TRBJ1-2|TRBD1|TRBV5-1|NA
CASSTEGTVGGYTF
TGCGCCAGCAGCACCGAAGGGACAGTCGGTGGCTACACCTTC
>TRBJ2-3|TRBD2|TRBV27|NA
CASSWGGRRTDTQYF
TGTGCCAGCAGTTGGGGCGGGAGACGCACAGATACGCAGTATTTT
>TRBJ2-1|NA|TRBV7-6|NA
CASSPRTGGEQFF
TGTGCCAGCAGCCCCAGAACAGGTGGTGAGCAGTTCTTC
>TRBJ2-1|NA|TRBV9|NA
CASSVGVYNEQFF
TGTGCCAGCAGCGTCGGGGTCTACAATGAGCAGTTCTTC
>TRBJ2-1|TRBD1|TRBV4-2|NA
CASSRIGQGGNEQFF
TGTGCCAGCAGCCGGATAGGACAGGGAGGCAATGAGCAGTTCTTC
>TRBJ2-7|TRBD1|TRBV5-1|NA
CASSTRQGGSYEQYF
TGCGCCAGCAGCACCCGACAGGGGGGTAGCTACGAGCAGTACTTC
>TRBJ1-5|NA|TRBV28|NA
CASSPEAGHPTGQPQHF
TGTGCCAGCAGTCCGGAAGCGGGACATCCAACCGGGCAGCCCCAGCATTTT
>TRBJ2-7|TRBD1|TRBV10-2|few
CASNPRDRYYEQYF
TGCGCCAGCAACCCTCGGGACAGGTACTACGAGCAGTACTTC
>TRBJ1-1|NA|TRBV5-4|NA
CASSLKARGGPKYTEAFF
TGTGCCAGCAGCTTGAAGGCGAGGGGAGGGCCGAAGTACACTGAAGCTTTCTTT
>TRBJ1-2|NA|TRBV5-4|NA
CASSRQVINYGYTF
TGTGCCAGCAGTCGACAGGTCATTAACTATGGCTACACCTTC
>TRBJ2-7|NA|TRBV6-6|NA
CASSYGPTYEQYF
TGTGCCAGCAGTTATGGTCCTACCTACGAGCAGTACTTC
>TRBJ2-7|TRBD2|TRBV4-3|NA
CASSQVAGEAGEQYF
TGCGCCAGCAGCCAAGTGGCGGGAGAGGCAGGAGAGCAGTACTTC
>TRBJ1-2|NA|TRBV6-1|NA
CASSDRLRYGYTF
TGTGCCAGCAGTGACAGGCTACGCTATGGCTACACCTTC
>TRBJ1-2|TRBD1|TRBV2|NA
CAGSTGDVYGYTF
TGTGCCGGCTCGACAGGGGACGTCTATGGCTACACCTTC
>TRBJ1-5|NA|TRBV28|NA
CASSFQLTRRLNQPQHF
TGTGCCAGCAGTTTTCAGTTGACTAGGAGGTTAAATCAGCCCCAGCATTTT
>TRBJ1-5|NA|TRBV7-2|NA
CASSPDGGGGNQPQHF
TGTGCCAGCAGCCCAGACGGGGGGGGAGGCAATCAGCCCCAGCATTTT
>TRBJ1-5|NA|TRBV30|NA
CAWSNRDGNQPQHF
TGTGCCTGGAGTAACCGGGATGGCAATCAGCCCCAGCATTTT
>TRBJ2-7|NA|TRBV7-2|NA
CASSSDPGLPNEQYF
TGTGCCAGCAGCTCCGACCCGGGTTTACCCAACGAGCAGTACTTC
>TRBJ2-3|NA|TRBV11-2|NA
CASSLDGRDGDTQYF
TGTGCCAGCAGCTTAGATGGGAGAGATGGAGATACGCAGTATTTT
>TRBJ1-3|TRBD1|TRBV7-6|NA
CASSFGQGGNTIYF
TGTGCCAGCAGCTTCGGACAGGGAGGAAACACCATATATTTT
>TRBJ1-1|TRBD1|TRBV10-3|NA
CAISARGDTEAFF
TGTGCCATCAGTGCCAGGGGGGACACTGAAGCTTTCTTT
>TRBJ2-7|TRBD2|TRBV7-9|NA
CASSNQRGPEAYEQYF
TGTGCCAGCAGCAACCAGCGGGGGCCGGAGGCCTACGAGCAGTACTTC
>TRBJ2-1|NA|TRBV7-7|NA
CASSRDINNEQFF
TGTGCCAGCTCCCGGGACATCAACAATGAGCAGTTCTTC
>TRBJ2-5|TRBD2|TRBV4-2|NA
CASSQAGTSGGHTQETQYF
TGTGCCAGCAGCCAAGCCGGGACTAGCGGGGGCCATACACAAGAGACCCAGTACTTC
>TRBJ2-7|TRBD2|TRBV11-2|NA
CASSLDTGLGGNYEQYF
TGTGCCAGCAGCTTAGATACCGGACTGGGAGGGAACTACGAGCAGTACTTC
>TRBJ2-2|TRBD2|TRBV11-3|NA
CVSRELAGGVTGELFF
TGTGTCAGCAGAGAATTAGCGGGAGGGGTCACCGGGGAGCTGTTTTTT
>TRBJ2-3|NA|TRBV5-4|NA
CASSPMGPSTDTQYF
TGTGCCAGCAGCCCCATGGGGCCAAGCACAGATACGCAGTATTTT
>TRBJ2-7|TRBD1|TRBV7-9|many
CASSSETGGRYEQYF
TGTGCCAGCAGCTCGGAGACAGGGGGGCGCTACGAGCAGTACTTC
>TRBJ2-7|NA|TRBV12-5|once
CASGLGGGTGRQEQYF
TGTGCTAGTGGTTTGGGGGGAGGGACAGGTCGGCAAGAGCAGTACTTC
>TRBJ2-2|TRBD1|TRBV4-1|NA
CASSPGQGAIGELFF
TGCGCCAGCAGCCCCGGACAGGGGGCGATCGGGGAGCTGTTTTTT
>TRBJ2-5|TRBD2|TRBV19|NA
CASSIDFERGRETQYF
TGTGCCAGTAGTATAGATTTCGAGCGGGGGCGAGAGACCCAGTACTTC
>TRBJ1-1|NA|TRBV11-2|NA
CASSSQMNTEAFF
TGTGCCAGCAGCTCCCAGATGAACACTGAAGCTTTCTTT
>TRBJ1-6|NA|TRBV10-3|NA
CATLPGLGSPLPF
TGTGCCACCTTACCCGGTCTAGGTTCACCCCTCCCCTTT
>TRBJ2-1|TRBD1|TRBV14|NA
CASSPPPGTGGRYEQFF
TGTGCCAGCAGCCCTCCCCCTGGGACAGGGGGTAGGTATGAGCAGTTCTTC
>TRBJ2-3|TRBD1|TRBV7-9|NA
CASSLLTGPLRVDTQYF
TGTGCCAGCAGCTTGCTGACAGGGCCCCTTAGGGTAGATACGCAGTATTTT
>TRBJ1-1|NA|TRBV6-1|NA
CASLETGIVSTEAFF
TGTGCCAGCCTAGAGACAGGTATCGTAAGCACTGAAGCTTTCTTT
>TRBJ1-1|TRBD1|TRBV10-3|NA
CAISESEIDRDHTEAFF
TGTGCCATCAGTGAGTCGGAAATTGACAGGGACCACACTGAAGCTTTCTTT
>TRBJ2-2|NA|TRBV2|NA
CASSLGTLLGVGELFF
TGTGCCAGCAGTCTAGGAACTCTCCTCGGGGTCGGGGAGCTGTTTTTT
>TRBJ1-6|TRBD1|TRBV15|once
CATSRDQGASSPLHF
TGTGCCACCAGCAGAGACCAGGGGGCGAGTTCACCCCTCCACTTT
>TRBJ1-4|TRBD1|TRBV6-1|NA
CASSEASFGTGSEKLFF
TGTGCCAGCAGTGAAGCGAGTTTTGGGACAGGAAGCGAAAAACTGTTTTTT
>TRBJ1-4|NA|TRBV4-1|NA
CASSQPGANEKLFF
TGCGCCAGCAGCCAACCGGGGGCTAATGAAAAACTGTTTTTT
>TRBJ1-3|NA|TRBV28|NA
CASSLPGGTRKNTIYF
TGTGCCAGCAGTCTCCCTGGGGGGACCAGAAAAAACACCATATATTTT
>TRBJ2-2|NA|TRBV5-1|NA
CASSFPGLPDNTGELFF
TGCGCCAGCAGCTTCCCAGGACTGCCAGACAACACCGGGGAGCTGTTTTTT
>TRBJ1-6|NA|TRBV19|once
CASSSSTANSPLHF
TGTGCCAGTAGTAGCTCGACAGCCAACTCACCCCTCCACTTT
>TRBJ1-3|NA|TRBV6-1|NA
CASSEGQGLGGNTIYF
TGTGCCAGCAGTGAAGGGCAGGGTTTGGGGGGAAACACCATATATTTT
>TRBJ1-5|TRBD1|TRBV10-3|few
CAISEAPAGGNQPQHF
TGTGCCATCAGTGAAGCCCCCGCAGGGGGTAATCAGCCCCAGCATTTT
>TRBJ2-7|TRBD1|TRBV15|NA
CATSRDPDRGYEQYF
TGTGCCACCAGCAGAGATCCCGACAGGGGCTACGAGCAGTACTTC